The 17 T cell receptor beta chains listed next were all sequenced from one sample in a study of cytomegalovirus exposure and HLA in healthy donors. 13 Jbeta primers and 60 Vbeta primers were used for the PCR. Clones were sequenced by immunoSEQ multiplex PCR, and TCRdb holds only the in-frame ones, with some missing. This table has roughly 140,000 clones, approximately 80% appearing once. The source material was PBMCs. Every receptor here comes from a woman in her 50s in good health and CMV-seronegative.

This rearrangement joins TRBV28 to TRBJ1-5; 7 bases are a match to TRBD1. The trim removed 5 bases at V and 6 bases at J, leaving 10 bases unmatched. The CDR3 sequence is 15 residues long. CDR1 and CDR2 from the germline V gene are MDHEN and SYDVKM. The CDR3 reads CASSRGRVGSQPQHF. The CDR3 DNA reads TGTGCCAGCAGTAGGGGGCGCGTCGGAAGTCAGCCCCAGCATTTT.

This chain joins TRBV30 and TRBJ2-3, with 12 bases fitting TRBD2. Losses at the gene ends were 7 bases for V and 3 bases for J; bases not matched to a gene: 5. The germline gives CDR1 GTSNPN, CDR2 SVGIG (reference sequence). The CDR3 runs to 14 residues. CDR3 nucleotides: TGTGCCTACAAAACTAGCGGGGGGACAGATACGCAGTATTTT. It encodes CAYKTSGGTDTQYF.

The chain is built from TRBV6-6 and TRBJ2-7, with 10 bases that match TRBD2. Germline V CDR1 and CDR2: MNHNY, SVGAGI (reference sequence). The junction had 7 bases not matched to a gene; V was cut back by 5 bases and J by 3 bases. CDR3 length equals 15 residues. The CDR3 loop is CASSPRTSGGYEQYF. The CDR3 coding sequence is TGTGCCAGCAGTCCTCGGACTAGCGGAGGCTACGAGCAGTACTTC.

This chain joins TRBV18 and TRBJ2-1; D remains ambiguous. This CDR3 is built from 12 residues. CDR1 is KGHSH and CDR2 is LQKENI in the germline V gene. Between the trimmed V and J ends, which lost 6 bases and 2 bases, there was a span of 5 bases. The CDR3 DNA sequence: TGTGCCAGCTCGGCAACCTACAATGAGCAGTTCTTC. Its translation: CASSATYNEQFF.

This clone showed up just once. The genes are TRBV4-2 and TRBJ1-2; D unclear. Germline V lookup: CDR1 LGHNA, CDR2 YNFKEQ. The CDR3 spans 14 residues. Trimming left V 0 bases short and J 4 bases short, with 9 bases between. This CDR3 is CASSQDGVAYGYTF. Written as DNA, the CDR3 is TGTGCCAGCAGCCAAGACGGGGTAGCCTATGGCTACACCTTC.

This clone was counted a few times. The genes are TRBV5-6 and TRBJ2-7, with D unresolved. The V gene's germline CDR1 is SGHDT and CDR2 YYEEEE. The V gene lost 0 bases and the J gene lost 8 bases, with 9 bases spanning the gap. This CDR3 comprises 12 residues. The CDR3 here is CASSLGRIQQYF. CDR3 bases: TGTGCCAGCAGCTTGGGGCGGATCCAGCAGTACTTC. Combining the CDR3 with reference TRBV5-6 and TRBJ2-7 gives the whole variable domain DAGVTQSPTHLIKTRGQQVTLRCSPKSGHDTVSWYQQALGQGPQFIFQYYEEEERQRGNFPDRFSGHQFPNYSSELNVNALLLGDSALYLCASSLGRIQQYFGPGTRLTVT.

As for this clone: No conserved phenylalanine or tryptophan ends this CDR3, so it is likely a read error. This chain joins TRBV27 and TRBJ2-6; D gene uncertain. Germline V lookup: CDR1 MNHEY, CDR2 SMNVEV (reference sequence). The ends were cut back, 0 bases at V and 3 bases at J, with 6 bases in the middle. This CDR3 region has 15 residues. The CDR3 protein is CASSLSVGGANVLTL. CDR3 in DNA: TGTGCCAGCAGTTTATCGGTAGGTGGGGCCAACGTCCTGACTCTC.

This chain joins TRBV7-2 and TRBJ2-3; TRBD2 matches at 15 bases. Germline CDR1 reads SGHTA; CDR2 reads FQGNSA. The junction had 4 bases not matched to a gene; V was cut back by 5 bases and J by 1 base. This CDR3 contains 17 residues. The DNA for the CDR3 is TGTGCCAGCAGCCGGACTAGCGGGGGGGCCCGCACAGATACGCAGTATTTT. It specifies CASSRTSGGARTDTQYF.

This clone appeared a few times. The chain links TRBV6-5 to TRBJ1-2; 8 bases match TRBD1. Germline loops: CDR1 MNHEY, CDR2 SVGAGI. V lost 6 bases, J lost 0 bases, and 6 bases stayed unmatched. This CDR3 has 15 residues. This CDR3 reads CASRGTGLANYGYTF. CDR3 coding DNA: TGTGCCAGCAGGGGGACAGGATTGGCTAACTATGGCTACACCTTC.

The CDR3 sequence is CASSLGDRDGEKLFF. DNA for the CDR3: TGTGCCAGCAGCTTAGGGGACAGGGATGGTGAAAAACTGTTTTTT. V and J are TRBV7-9 and TRBJ1-4, with 9 bases aligning to TRBD1. CDR1 is SEHNR, CDR2 FQNEAQ, per germline (reference sequence). This CDR3 region has 15 residues. V lost 1 base, J lost 7 bases, and 4 bases stayed unmatched.

This chain connects TRBV2 to TRBJ1-1, with 9 nucleotides matching TRBD1. The length of the CDR3 is 14 residues. The V and J ends lost 6 bases and 6 bases, in that order; junction bases with no gene match: 8. Germline CDR1 and CDR2: SNHLY and FYNNEI. The CDR3 protein is CASRGGQGRAEAFF. The CDR3, as DNA: TGTGCCAGCAGGGGGGGACAGGGAAGGGCTGAAGCTTTCTTT.

The J gene is TRBJ2-1, the V gene TRBV29-1, with 11 bases identical to TRBD2. Unmatched junction bases numbered 0, after V lost 4 bases and J lost 7 bases. This CDR3 has 12 residues. The germline V gene encodes CDR1 SQVTM and CDR2 ANQGSEA. CDR3 sequence: CSVGTSGNEQFF. CDR3 coding DNA: TGCAGCGTTGGGACTAGCGGGAATGAGCAGTTCTTC.

CDR3 nucleotide sequence: TGCGCCAGCAGCTACACCGACAGCTACGAGCAGTACTTC. Translated, it gives CASSYTDSYEQYF. The gene calls are TRBV4-1 and TRBJ2-7; the D gene is possibly TRBD1 (5 bases). V was pared by 5 bases and J by 3 bases, with 11 bases between. The V gene's germline CDR1 is MGHRA and CDR2 YSYEKL. The CDR3 spans 13 residues.

The rearrangement uses TRBV29-1 and TRBJ2-5; no definite D call. The J call is in doubt because the DNA end fits TRBJ2-7 better. Germline lookup yields CDR1 SQVTM and CDR2 ANQGSEA. The CDR3 is 11 residues long. CDR3 amino acids: CSVTNSYEQYF. The CDR3 DNA reads as TGCAGCGTTACCAACTCCTACGAGCAGTACTTC.

J is TRBJ1-6 and V is TRBV4-1, with 8 bases aligning to TRBD1. CDR1 is MGHRA and CDR2 is YSYEKL in the germline V gene. The CDR3 covers 14 residues. The V segment lost 7 bases and the J segment 9 bases; nucleotides outside the gene matches: 8. CDR3: CASIRQGSSSPLHF. DNA for the CDR3: TGCGCCAGCATCCGACAGGGGAGTAGTTCACCCCTCCACTTT.

The count of this clone is one. J is TRBJ1-2 and V is TRBV7-6; 9 bases agree with TRBD1. With V trimmed by 5 bases and J by 8 bases, 15 bases remained unmatched. The length of the CDR3 is 16 residues. CDR1 SGHVS and CDR2 FNYEAQ come from the germline V gene. The CDR3 DNA is TGTGCCAGCAGCCCTTACCTAGGGACAGGGTCTAAAGGCTACACCTTC. Its translation: CASSPYLGTGSKGYTF.

The V and J genes are TRBV7-9 and TRBJ2-5; 9 bases line up with TRBD2. The CDR3 runs to 16 residues. The V segment lost 5 bases and the J segment 5 bases; nucleotides outside the gene matches: 12. Per germline, CDR1 SEHNR and CDR2 FQNEAQ (reference sequence). The CDR3 DNA sequence: TGTGCCAGCAGCAGCCCCCTAGCGGGGAGATCGGAGACCCAGTACTTC. This gives the protein CASSSPLAGRSETQYF.